The rows below give T cell receptor beta chains drawn from one sample of a study of T cells in Graves' hyperthyroidism and ophthalmopathy. TCRdb used MiXCR to reprocess the multiplex PCR reads, holding one entry per CDR3 protein. The data contain roughly 250,000 distinct CDR3 sequences, about 20% of them singletons. The sample taken for sequencing was blood. The receptors stem from a young man with Graves' ophthalmopathy. Each CDR3 is given with its conserved first and last residue. D genes are given only for firm matches. A row's size may be missing; if present it is once, few, many or a size class.

>NA|NA|TRBJ2-7|TRBV7-2
TGTGCCAGCAGCCGAGAGGACTACCCGCCCTACGAGCAGTACTTC
CASSREDYPPYEQYF
>few|NA|TRBJ1-3|TRBV18
TGTGCCAGCTCACCAACTTCTCAAGGGACTTGGGGAAACACCATATATTTT
CASSPTSQGTWGNTIYF
>NA|TRBD2|TRBJ2-7|TRBV28
TGTGCCAGCGGGGGGGTGGGACTAGAAATTTTCTACGAGCAGTACTTC
CASGGVGLEIFYEQYF
>NA|NA|TRBJ1-3|TRBV19
TGTGCCAGTAGAAAGCCGGGGTCTGGAAACACCATATATTTT
CASRKPGSGNTIYF
>few|TRBD1|TRBJ2-5|TRBV19
TGTGCCAGTAACCCTACAGGGGGCGCGACCCAGTACTTC
CASNPTGGATQYF
>many|NA|TRBJ2-7|TRBV7-6
TGTGCCAGCAGCTTAGGGGACTCCGGAACCTACGAGCAGTACTTC
CASSLGDSGTYEQYF
>many|NA|TRBJ2-5|TRBV11-2
TGTGCCAGCAGCTTAGGGCTTGCCGGGACCCAGTACTTC
CASSLGLAGTQYF
>NA|NA|TRBJ2-1|TRBV15
TGTGCCACCAGCGGCGGTGGACGGTCTTACAATGAGCAGTTCTTC
CATSGGGRSYNEQFF
>NA|NA|TRBJ2-5|TRBV7-8
TGTGCCAGCAGCCCAGTGGAGACCCAGTACTTC
CASSPVETQYF
>few|NA|TRBJ2-7|TRBV6-1
TGTGCCAGCAGCCTCCCCACAGGGAGAGAGCAGTACTTC
CASSLPTGREQYF
>many|TRBD2|TRBJ2-3|TRBV13
TGTGCCAGCAGAGGACTAGCGCGAACAGATACGCAGTATTTT
CASRGLARTDTQYF
>NA|TRBD1|TRBJ2-7|TRBV30
TGTGCCTGGAGGGTATTGGACAGGGCCTACGAGCAGTACTTC
CAWRVLDRAYEQYF
>NA|NA|TRBJ2-5|TRBV5-1
TGCGCCAGCAGACGAGGCTGGCAAGAGAGCCAAAGAGGGACCCAGTACTTC
CASRRGWQESQRGTQYF
>NA|TRBD1|TRBJ1-2|TRBV2
TGTGCCAGCAATCAACAGGGGGCTGGTGGCTACACCTTC
CASNQQGAGGYTF
>few|NA|TRBJ2-1|TRBV20-1
TGCAGTGCTCGACAGGTTAATGAGCAGTTCTTC
CSARQVNEQFF
>few|NA|TRBJ1-1|TRBV28
TGTGCCAGCAGTTCGGGGTTTCCCACTGAAGCTTTCTTT
CASSSGFPTEAFF
>few|NA|TRBJ2-5|TRBV2
TGTGCCAGTAGGCGGTCTAGCCAAGGGTCCCAGTACTTC
CASRRSSQGSQYF
>NA|TRBD1|TRBJ1-3|TRBV18
TGTGCCAGCTCACCACCGGGACAGGTTGGAAACACCATATATTTT
CASSPPGQVGNTIYF
>few|NA|TRBJ2-1|TRBV29-1
TGCAGCGTTGAAACGGGGGCCAATGAGCAGTTCTTC
CSVETGANEQFF
>NA|NA|TRBJ2-5|TRBV5-1
TGCGCCAGCAGCAACCCGGGACTGCGAGGAGAGACCCAGTACTTC
CASSNPGLRGETQYF
>many|NA|TRBJ2-3|TRBV7-2
TGTGCCAGCAGCTTATGGTCGGATACGCAGTATTTT
CASSLWSDTQYF
>many|TRBD2|TRBJ2-5|TRBV12-3/TRBV12-4
TGTGCCAGCAGTTTACTAGCGGGAGTGGGAGAGACCCAGTACTTC
CASSLLAGVGETQYF
>many|TRBD1|TRBJ2-2|TRBV11-1
TGTGCCAGCAGCTTACGACAGGGAACCGGGGAGCTGTTTTTT
CASSLRQGTGELFF
>NA|TRBD2|TRBJ2-3|TRBV11-2
TGTGCCAGCAGCTTAGGGGCGGGAGGGCCCACAGATATGCAGTATTTT
CASSLGAGGPTDMQYF
>NA|TRBD2|TRBJ2-5|TRBV6-1
TGTGCCAGCAATACGGAGCGGGAGGGATTAGAGACCCAGTACTTC
CASNTEREGLETQYF
>many|NA|TRBJ2-7|TRBV28
TGTGCCAGCAGTTCCAGGTTTTTCGAGCAGTACTTC
CASSSRFFEQYF
>NA|NA|TRBJ2-1|TRBV19
TGTGCCAGTAGTGTGTTACGAAGCTCCTACAATGAGCAGTTCTTC
CASSVLRSSYNEQFF
>NA|TRBD1|TRBJ1-5|TRBV30
TGTGCCTGGAGTATCGGGCAGGGGGGTACTTGGGGCAATCAGCCCCAGCATTTT
CAWSIGQGGTWGNQPQHF
>few|NA|TRBJ2-1|TRBV7-2
TGTGCCAGCAGCTTGAGTCGGGCTAGCGTAAACAATGAGCAGTTCTTC
CASSLSRASVNNEQFF
>few|NA|TRBJ2-7|TRBV20-1
TGCAGTGCGACTGACAGATTGGTCGAGCAGTACTTC
CSATDRLVEQYF
>NA|NA|TRBJ2-4|TRBV20-1
TGCAGTGCTAGAGACATAAACATTCAGTACTTC
CSARDINIQYF
>many|NA|TRBJ1-5|TRBV28
TGTGCCAGCAGTTTAGCGGAAAGGGTCAATCAGCCCCAGCATTTT
CASSLAERVNQPQHF
>NA|TRBD1|TRBJ1-1|TRBV10-1
TGCGCCAGCCAGGGGGCTGGGAGCACTGAAGCTTTCTTT
CASQGAGSTEAFF
>NA|NA|TRBJ2-5|TRBV11-2
TGTGCCAGCGCGCCGACTAACGGGAACCAAGAGACCCAGTACTTC
CASAPTNGNQETQYF
>few|NA|TRBJ2-3|TRBV6-6
TGTGCCAGCAGTTACTGGAGAGCAGATACGCAGTATTTT
CASSYWRADTQYF
>few|TRBD2|TRBJ2-1|TRBV7-6
TGTGCCAGCAGCCGAACAGCGGGGGGGGGGAATGAGCAGTTCTTC
CASSRTAGGGNEQFF
>NA|NA|TRBJ2-7|TRBV28
TGTGCCAGCAGTTTCCGATTAGGGGACGAGCAGTGCTTC
CASSFRLGDEQCF
>many|NA|TRBJ2-3|TRBV11-2
TGTGCCAGCAGCTTAGACGGGGTTGCAGATACGCAGTATTTT
CASSLDGVADTQYF
>many|NA|TRBJ1-1|TRBV11-2
TGTGCCAGCAGCTTAGCGGGGGGCATGTTAACTGAAGCTTTCTTT
CASSLAGGMLTEAFF
>few|NA|TRBJ2-5|TRBV30
TGTGCCTGGAGTGTCGTCGAGACCCAGTACTTC
CAWSVVETQYF
>few|NA|TRBJ2-1|TRBV11-3
TGTGCCAGCAGCCTTCCTAGCACTAGCTCCTACAATGAGCAGTTCTTC
CASSLPSTSSYNEQFF
>many|NA|TRBJ1-1|TRBV6-6
TGTGCCAGCAGTTACTCAGGGGCCGGGAACACTGAAGCTTTCTTT
CASSYSGAGNTEAFF
>NA|NA|TRBJ1-1|TRBV25-1
TGTGCCAGCAAGGGGAGTCTAGGCACTGAAGCTTTCTTT
CASKGSLGTEAFF
>NA|TRBD1|TRBJ2-7|TRBV11-1
TGTGCCAGCAGCTTGACAGGGACGGGGGAGCAGTACTTC
CASSLTGTGEQYF
>NA|TRBD1|TRBJ2-7|TRBV12-3/TRBV12-4
TGTGCCAGCAGTTACAGACAGGGGGGATCCTACGAGCAGTACTTC
CASSYRQGGSYEQYF
>few|TRBD1|TRBJ1-2|TRBV6-1
TGTGCCAGCAATAAAAACCGGGACAGGGGTGGCTACACCTTC
CASNKNRDRGGYTF
>many|TRBD1|TRBJ1-6|TRBV20-1
TGCAGTGCTCCCGACAGGGAAGGGTATAATTCACCCCTCCACTTT
CSAPDREGYNSPLHF
>many|NA|TRBJ2-7|TRBV30
TGTGCCTGGATAGGCGACTCCTACGAGCAGTACTTC
CAWIGDSYEQYF
>NA|TRBD2|TRBJ2-1|TRBV12-3/TRBV12-4
TGTGCCAGCAGTACTAGCGGGAAGGTCTACAATGAGCAGTTCTTC
CASSTSGKVYNEQFF
>NA|NA|TRBJ2-1|TRBV7-9
TGTGCCAGCAGCTTGTGGGTACCGGATGAGCAGTTCTTC
CASSLWVPDEQFF
>NA|NA|TRBJ1-5|TRBV27
TGTGCCAGCAGTGAGTACAGAAATAGCAATCAGCCCCAGCATTTT
CASSEYRNSNQPQHF
>NA|NA|TRBJ2-1|TRBV27
TGTGCCAGCAAGAGTTTCCACAATGAGCAGTTCTTC
CASKSFHNEQFF
>few|TRBD2|TRBJ2-3|TRBV12-3/TRBV12-4
TGTGCCAGCAGTTTCCCCTCCCGGGGGGTGGGCACAGATACGCAGTATTTT
CASSFPSRGVGTDTQYF